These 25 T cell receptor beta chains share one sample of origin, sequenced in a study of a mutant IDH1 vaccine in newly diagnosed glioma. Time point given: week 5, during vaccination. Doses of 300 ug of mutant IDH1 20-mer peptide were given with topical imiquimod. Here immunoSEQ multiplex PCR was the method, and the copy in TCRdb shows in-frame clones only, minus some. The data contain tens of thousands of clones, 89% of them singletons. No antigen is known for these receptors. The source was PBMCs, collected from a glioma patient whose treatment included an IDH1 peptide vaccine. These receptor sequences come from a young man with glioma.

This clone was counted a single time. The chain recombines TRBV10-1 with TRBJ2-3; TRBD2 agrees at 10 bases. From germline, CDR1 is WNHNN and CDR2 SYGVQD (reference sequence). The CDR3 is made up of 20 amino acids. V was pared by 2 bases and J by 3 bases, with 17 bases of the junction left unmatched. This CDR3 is CASSEPKMSGSSGRTDTQYF. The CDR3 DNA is TGCGCCAGCAGTGAGCCTAAAATGAGCGGTTCTAGCGGGAGAACAGATACGCAGTATTTT.

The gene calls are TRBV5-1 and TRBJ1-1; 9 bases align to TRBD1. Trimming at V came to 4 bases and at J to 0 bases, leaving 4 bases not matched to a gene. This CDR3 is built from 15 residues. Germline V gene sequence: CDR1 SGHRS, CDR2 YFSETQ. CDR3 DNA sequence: TGCGCCAGCAGCCCGGACAGGGGACTGAACACTGAAGCTTTCTTT. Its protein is CASSPDRGLNTEAFF. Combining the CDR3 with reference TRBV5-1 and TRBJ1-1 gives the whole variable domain KAGVTQTPRYLIKTRGQQVTLSCSPISGHRSVSWYQQTPGQGLQFLFEYFSETQRNKGNFPGRFSGRQFSNSRSEMNVSTLELGDSALYLCASSPDRGLNTEAFFGQGTRLTVV.

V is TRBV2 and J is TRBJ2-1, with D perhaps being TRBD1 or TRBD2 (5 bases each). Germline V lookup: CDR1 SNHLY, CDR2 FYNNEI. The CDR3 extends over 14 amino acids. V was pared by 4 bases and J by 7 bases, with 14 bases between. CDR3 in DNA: TGTGCCAGCAGTGCGGGGCAGGGAGTAAATGAGCAGTTCTTC. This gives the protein CASSAGQGVNEQFF.

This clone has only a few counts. The CDR3 reads CASSYGQVLVTEAFF. The CDR3 DNA is TGTGCCAGCAGTTACGGGCAAGTTTTGGTGACTGAAGCTTTCTTT. V usage is TRBV6-5 and J usage is TRBJ1-1; D is uncertain. This CDR3 has 15 amino acids. Germline CDR1 is MNHEY and CDR2 is SVGAGI. V shed 2 bases and J shed 5 bases, with 15 bases lying between them.

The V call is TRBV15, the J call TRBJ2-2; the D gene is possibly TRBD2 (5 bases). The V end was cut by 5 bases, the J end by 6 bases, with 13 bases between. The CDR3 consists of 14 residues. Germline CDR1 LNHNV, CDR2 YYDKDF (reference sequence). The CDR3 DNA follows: TGTGCCACCAGCCCCTTCTCCGGGGCCGGGGAGCTGTTTTTT. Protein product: CATSPFSGAGELFF.

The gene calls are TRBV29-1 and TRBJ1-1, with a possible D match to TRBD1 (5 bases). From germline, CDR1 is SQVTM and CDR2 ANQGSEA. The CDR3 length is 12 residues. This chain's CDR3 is CTAGVANTEAFF. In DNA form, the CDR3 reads TGCACCGCGGGGGTTGCGAACACTGAAGCTTTCTTT.

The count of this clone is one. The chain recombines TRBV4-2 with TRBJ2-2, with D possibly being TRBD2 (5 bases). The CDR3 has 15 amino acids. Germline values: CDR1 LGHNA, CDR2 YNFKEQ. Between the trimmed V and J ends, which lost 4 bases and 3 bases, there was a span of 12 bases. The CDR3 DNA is TGTGCCAGCAGCCTGATACTCGGGGACACCGGGGAGCTGTTTTTT. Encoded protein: CASSLILGDTGELFF.

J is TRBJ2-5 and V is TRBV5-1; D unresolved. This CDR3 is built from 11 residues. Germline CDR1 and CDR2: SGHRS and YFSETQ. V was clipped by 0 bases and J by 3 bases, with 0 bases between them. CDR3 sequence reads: CASSLEETQYF. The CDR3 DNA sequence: TGCGCCAGCAGCTTGGAAGAGACCCAGTACTTC.

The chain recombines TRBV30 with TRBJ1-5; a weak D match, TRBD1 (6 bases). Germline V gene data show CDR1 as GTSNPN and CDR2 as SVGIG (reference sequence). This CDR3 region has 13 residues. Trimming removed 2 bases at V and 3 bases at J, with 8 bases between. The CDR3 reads CAWSRGNNQPQHF. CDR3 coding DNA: TGTGCCTGGAGTAGGGGGAACAATCAGCCCCAGCATTTT. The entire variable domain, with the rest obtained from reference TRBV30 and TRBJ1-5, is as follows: SQTIHQWPATLVQPVGSPLSLECTVEGTSNPNLYWYRQAAGRGLQLLFYSVGIGQISSEVPQNLSASRPQDRQFILSSKKLLLSDSGFYLCAWSRGNNQPQHFGDGTRLSIL.

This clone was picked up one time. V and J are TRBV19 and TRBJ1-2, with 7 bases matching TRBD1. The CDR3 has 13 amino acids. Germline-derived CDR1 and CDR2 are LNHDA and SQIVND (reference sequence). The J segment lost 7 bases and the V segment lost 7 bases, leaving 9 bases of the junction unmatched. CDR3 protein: CASTRQGDSGYTF. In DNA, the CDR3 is TGTGCCAGTACGAGACAGGGCGATTCTGGCTACACCTTC.

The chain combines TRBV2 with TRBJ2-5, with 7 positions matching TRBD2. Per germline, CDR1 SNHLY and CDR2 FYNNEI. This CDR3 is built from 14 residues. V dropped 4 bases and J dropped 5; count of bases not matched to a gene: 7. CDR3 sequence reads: CASSARLAGETQYF. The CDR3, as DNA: TGTGCCAGCAGTGCGAGACTAGCAGGGGAGACCCAGTACTTC.

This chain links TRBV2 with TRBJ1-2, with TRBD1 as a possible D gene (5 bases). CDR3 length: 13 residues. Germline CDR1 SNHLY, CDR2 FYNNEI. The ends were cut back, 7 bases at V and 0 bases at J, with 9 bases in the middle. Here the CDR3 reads CASTGVANYGYTF. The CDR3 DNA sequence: TGTGCCAGCACGGGGGTAGCTAACTATGGCTACACCTTC.

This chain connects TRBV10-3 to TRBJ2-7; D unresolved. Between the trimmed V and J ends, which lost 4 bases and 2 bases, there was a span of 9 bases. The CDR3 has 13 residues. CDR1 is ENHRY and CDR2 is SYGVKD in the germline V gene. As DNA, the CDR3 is TGTGCCATCAGTGCTGGACCCGCCTACGAGCAGTACTTC. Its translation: CAISAGPAYEQYF.

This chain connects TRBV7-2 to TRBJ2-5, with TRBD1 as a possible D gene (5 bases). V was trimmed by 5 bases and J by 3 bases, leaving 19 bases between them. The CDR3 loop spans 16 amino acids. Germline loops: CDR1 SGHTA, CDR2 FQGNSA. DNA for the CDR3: TGTGCCAGCAGCCGGCAGGCCAGGGTGTCGAAAGAGACCCAGTACTTC. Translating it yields CASSRQARVSKETQYF.

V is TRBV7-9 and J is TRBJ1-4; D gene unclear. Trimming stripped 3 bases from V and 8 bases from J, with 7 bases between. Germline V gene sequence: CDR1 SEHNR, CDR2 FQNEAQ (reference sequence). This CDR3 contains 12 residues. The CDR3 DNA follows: TGTGCCAGCAGCTTGGTCTTGGAAAAACTGTTTTTT. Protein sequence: CASSLVLEKLFF.

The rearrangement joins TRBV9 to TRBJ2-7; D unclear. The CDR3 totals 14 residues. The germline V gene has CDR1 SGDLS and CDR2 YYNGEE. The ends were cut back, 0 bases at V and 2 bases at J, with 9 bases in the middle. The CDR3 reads CASSVGDGPYEQYF. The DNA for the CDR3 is TGTGCCAGCAGCGTAGGGGATGGTCCCTACGAGCAGTACTTC. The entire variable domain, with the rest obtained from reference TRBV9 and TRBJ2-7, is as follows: DSGVTQTPKHLITATGQRVTLRCSPRSGDLSVYWYQQSLDQGLQFLIQYYNGEERAKGNILERFSAQQFPDLHSELNLSSLELGDSALYFCASSVGDGPYEQYFGPGTRLTVT.

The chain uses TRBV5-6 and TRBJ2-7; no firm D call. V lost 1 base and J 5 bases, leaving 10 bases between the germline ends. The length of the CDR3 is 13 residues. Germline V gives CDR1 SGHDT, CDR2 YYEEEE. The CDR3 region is CASSLQAWDEQYF. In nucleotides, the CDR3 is TGTGCCAGCAGCTTGCAGGCTTGGGACGAGCAGTACTTC.

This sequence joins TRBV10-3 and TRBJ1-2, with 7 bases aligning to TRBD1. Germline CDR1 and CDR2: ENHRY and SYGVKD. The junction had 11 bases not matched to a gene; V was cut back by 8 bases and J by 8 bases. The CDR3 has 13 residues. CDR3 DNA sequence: TGTGCCATCGGTACAGGGGTTCGTAACGGCTACACCTTC. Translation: CAIGTGVRNGYTF.

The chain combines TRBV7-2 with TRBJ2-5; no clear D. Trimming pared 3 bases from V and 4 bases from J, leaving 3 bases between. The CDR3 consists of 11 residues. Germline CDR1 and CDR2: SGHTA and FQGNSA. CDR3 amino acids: CASSFGETQYF. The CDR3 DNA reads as TGTGCCAGCAGCTTCGGAGAGACCCAGTACTTC. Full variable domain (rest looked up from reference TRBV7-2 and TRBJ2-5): GAGVSQSPSNKVTEKGKDVELRCDPISGHTALYWYRQSLGQGLEFLIYFQGNSAPDKSGLPSDRFSAERTGGSVSTLTIQRTQQEDSAVYLCASSFGETQYFGPGTRLLVL.

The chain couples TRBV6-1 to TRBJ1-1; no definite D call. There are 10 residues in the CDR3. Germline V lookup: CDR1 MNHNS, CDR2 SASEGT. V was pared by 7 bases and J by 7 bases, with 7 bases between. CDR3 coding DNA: TGTGCCAGCATTGACTATGAAGCTTTCTTT. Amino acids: CASIDYEAFF.

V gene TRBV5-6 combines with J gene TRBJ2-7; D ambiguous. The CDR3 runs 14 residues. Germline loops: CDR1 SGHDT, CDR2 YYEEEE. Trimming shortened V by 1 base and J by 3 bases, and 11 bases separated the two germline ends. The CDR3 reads CASSLRVSGYEQYF. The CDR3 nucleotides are TGTGCCAGCAGCTTGAGGGTGTCTGGCTACGAGCAGTACTTC.

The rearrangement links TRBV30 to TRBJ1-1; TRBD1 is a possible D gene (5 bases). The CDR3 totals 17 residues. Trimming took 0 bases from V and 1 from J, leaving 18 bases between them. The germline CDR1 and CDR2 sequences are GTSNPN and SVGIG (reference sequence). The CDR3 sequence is CAWSVEGTAARNTEAFF. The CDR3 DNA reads TGTGCCTGGAGTGTGGAGGGGACGGCTGCGCGGAACACTGAAGCTTTCTTT.

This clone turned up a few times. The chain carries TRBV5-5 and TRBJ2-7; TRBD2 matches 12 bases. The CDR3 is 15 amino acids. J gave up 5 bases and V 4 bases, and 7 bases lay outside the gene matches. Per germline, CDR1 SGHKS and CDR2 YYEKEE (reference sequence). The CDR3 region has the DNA TGTGCCAGCAGCCTGGGACTAGCGGGTCGCGACGAGCAGTACTTC. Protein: CASSLGLAGRDEQYF.

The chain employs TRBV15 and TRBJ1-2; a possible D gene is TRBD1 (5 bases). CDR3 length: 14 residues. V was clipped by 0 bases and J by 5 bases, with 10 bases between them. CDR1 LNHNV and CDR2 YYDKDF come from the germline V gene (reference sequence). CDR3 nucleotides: TGTGCCACCAGCAGAGATGGGGGGGGTTATGGCTACACCTTC. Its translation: CATSRDGGGYGYTF.

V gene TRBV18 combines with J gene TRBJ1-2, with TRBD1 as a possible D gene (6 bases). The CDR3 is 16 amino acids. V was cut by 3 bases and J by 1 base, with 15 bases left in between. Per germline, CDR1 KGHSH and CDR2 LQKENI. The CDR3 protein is CASSPTDSQNNYGYTF. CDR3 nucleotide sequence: TGTGCCAGCTCACCGACGGACAGCCAAAATAACTATGGCTACACCTTC.